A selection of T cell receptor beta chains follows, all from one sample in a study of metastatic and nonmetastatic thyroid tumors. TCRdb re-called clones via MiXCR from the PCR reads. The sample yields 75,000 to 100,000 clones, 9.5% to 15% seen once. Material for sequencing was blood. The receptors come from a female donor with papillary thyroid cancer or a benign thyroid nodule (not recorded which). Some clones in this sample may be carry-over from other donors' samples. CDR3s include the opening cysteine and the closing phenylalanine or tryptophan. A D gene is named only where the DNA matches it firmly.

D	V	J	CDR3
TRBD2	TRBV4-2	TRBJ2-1	CASGGLAGDNEQFF
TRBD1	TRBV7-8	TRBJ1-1	CASSVDRVNTEAFF
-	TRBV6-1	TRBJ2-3	CASTLGDTQYF
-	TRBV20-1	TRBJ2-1	CSASVESSYNEQFF
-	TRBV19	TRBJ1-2	CASSITGFSYTF
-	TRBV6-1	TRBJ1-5	CASSRASQPQHF
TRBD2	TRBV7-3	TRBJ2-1	CASSLSGTSGHNEQFF
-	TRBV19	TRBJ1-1	CASSLSGLGNTEAFF
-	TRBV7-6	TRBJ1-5	CASSSRAGPQHF
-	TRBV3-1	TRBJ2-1	CASSQEQYSYNEQFF
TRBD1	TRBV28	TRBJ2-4	CASTRGHAKNIQYF
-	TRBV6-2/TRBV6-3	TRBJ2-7	CASQTSRGRHYEQYF
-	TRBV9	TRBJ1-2	CASSASYSTTNYGYTF
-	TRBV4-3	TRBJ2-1	CASSQEGQGYNEQFF
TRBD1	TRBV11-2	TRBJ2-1	CASSPKDRGVYNEQFF
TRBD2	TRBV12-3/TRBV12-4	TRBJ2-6	CASHWGGSGANVLTF
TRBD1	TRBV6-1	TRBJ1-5	CASSDYRGPGQPQHF
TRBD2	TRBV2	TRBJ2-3	CASTGTSGYTDTQYF
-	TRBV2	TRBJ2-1	CASSGGRQFF
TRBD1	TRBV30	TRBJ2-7	CAWSRDRFYEQYF
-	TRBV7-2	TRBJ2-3	CASSLLPRGTDTQYF
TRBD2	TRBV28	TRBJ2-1	CASSSLGLAGGEQFF
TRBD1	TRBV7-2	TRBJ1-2	CASSPGTVLSGSGYTF
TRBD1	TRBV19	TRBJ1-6	CASQDRGLGSPLHF
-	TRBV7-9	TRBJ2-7	CASSQATGPHYEQYF
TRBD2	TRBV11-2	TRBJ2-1	CASSRGLALISSYNEQFF
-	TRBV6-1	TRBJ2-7	CASSEANRIAFGYEQYF
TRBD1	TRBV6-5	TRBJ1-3	CASSYSDRPLSGNTIYF
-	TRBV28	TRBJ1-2	CASSLGDGAYGYTF
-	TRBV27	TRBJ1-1	CASSLSGFTEAFF
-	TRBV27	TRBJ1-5	CANAFKGAINQPQHF
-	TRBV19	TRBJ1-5	CASSEGINQPQHF
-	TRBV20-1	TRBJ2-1	CSARTRRRLNEQFF
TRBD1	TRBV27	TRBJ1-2	CASSNDRGSFGYTF
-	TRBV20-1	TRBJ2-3	CSASKIGQSRDTQYF
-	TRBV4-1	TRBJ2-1	CASSQEGSYNEQFF
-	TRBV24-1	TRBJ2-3	CATSEGGFTQYF
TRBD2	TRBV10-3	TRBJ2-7	CAISDRTSGQTYEQYF
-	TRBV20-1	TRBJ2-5	CSARESGRETQYF
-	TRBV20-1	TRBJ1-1	CSGRKGFSNTEAFF
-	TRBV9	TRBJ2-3	CASSLSTDTQYF
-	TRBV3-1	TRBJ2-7	CASSQAGEQYF
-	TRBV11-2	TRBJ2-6	CASSLNGVAGANVLTF
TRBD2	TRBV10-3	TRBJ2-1	CAIREPSGSSYNEQFF
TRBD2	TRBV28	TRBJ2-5	CASRVAGVLMETQYF
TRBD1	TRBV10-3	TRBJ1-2	CAISDSGQGTDGYTF
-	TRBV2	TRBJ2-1	CASSVMKRYNEQFF
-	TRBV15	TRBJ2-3	CATSRDQDTQYF
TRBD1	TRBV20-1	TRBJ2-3	CSAEIGQGFADTQYF